Sequencing of this TCR beta chain was carried out in a study of neurological immune-mediated disorders. This CDR3 region has 13 residues. V was cut by 2 bases and J by 8 bases, with 9 bases left in between. CDR1 is SGHTA and CDR2 is FQGNSA in the germline V gene. MiXCR, applied by TCRdb to the 5' RACE reads, yields one record per CDR3 protein. This repertoire shows some 86,000 distinct CDR3 sequences, just over 2.5% found once; its top ten account for more than 0.95%. This clonotype appeared many times. Sequencing was done on a sample of PBMCs. This clonotype was sampled from a woman aged 30 to 39 with multiple sclerosis. The chain recombines TRBV7-2 with TRBJ1-4; D is unclear. CDR3 in amino acids: CASSLSREEKLFF. CDR3 DNA: TGTGCCAGCAGCTTATCCAGAGAGGAAAAACTGTTTTTT.